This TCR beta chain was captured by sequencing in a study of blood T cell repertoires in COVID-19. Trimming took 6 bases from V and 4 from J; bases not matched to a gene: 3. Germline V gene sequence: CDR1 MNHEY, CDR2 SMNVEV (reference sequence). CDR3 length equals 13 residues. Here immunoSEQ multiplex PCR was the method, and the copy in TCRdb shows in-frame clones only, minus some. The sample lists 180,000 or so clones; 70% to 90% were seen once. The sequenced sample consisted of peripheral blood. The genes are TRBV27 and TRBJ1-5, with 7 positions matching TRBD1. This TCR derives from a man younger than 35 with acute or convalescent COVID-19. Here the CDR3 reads CASSRQGNQPQHF. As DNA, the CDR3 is TGTGCCAGCAGCAGACAGGGAAATCAGCCCCAGCATTTT.